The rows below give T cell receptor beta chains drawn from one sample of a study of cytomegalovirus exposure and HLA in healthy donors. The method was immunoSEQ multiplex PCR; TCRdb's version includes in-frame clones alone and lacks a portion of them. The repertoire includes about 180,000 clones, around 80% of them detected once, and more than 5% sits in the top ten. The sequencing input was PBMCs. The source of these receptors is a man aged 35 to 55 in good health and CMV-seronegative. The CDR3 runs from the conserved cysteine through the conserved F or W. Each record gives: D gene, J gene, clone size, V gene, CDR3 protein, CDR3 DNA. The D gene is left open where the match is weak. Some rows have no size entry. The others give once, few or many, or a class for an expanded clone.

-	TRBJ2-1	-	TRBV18	CASSPNRVDEQFF	TGTGCCAGCTCACCAAACAGGGTGGATGAGCAGTTCTTC
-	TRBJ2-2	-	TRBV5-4	CASSTDPAGNTGELFF	TGTGCCAGCAGCACGGACCCAGCGGGGAACACCGGGGAGCTGTTTTTT
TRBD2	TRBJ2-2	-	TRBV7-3	CASSWTSGRAAGELFF	TGTGCCAGCAGCTGGACTAGCGGGAGGGCCGCCGGGGAGCTGTTTTTT
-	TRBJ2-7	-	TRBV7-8	CASSLEESNPYEQYF	TGTGCCAGCAGCTTAGAGGAGTCCAACCCCTACGAGCAGTACTTC
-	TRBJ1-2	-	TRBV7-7	CASSLGTVRYGYTF	TGTGCCAGCAGCTTAGGGACAGTTCGCTATGGCTACACCTTC
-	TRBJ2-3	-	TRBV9	CASSDRDWRTDTQYF	TGTGCCAGCAGCGACCGGGACTGGCGCACAGATACGCAGTATTTT
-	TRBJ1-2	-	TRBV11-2	CASNGMGEGGYTF	TGTGCCAGCAACGGGATGGGGGAGGGTGGCTACACCTTC
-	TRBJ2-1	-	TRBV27	CASNRGSRWGNEQFF	TGTGCCAGCAATAGGGGGAGCCGTTGGGGTAATGAGCAGTTCTTC
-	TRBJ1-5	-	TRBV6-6	CASSYKDSPGQPQHF	TGTGCCAGCAGTTACAAGGACAGCCCCGGACAGCCCCAGCATTTT
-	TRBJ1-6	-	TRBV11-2	CASSPPGGDSPLHF	TGTGCCAGCAGCCCCCCGGGAGGGGATTCACCCCTCCACTTT
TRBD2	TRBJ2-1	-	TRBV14	CASMKVAGVGYNEQFF	TGTGCCAGCATGAAGGTGGCGGGAGTCGGTTACAATGAGCAGTTCTTC
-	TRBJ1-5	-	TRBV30	CAWATRSNQPQHF	TGTGCCTGGGCCACTAGGAGCAATCAGCCCCAGCATTTT
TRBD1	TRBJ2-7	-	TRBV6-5	CASSYQTGNEQYF	TGTGCCAGCAGTTACCAGACAGGGAACGAGCAGTACTTC
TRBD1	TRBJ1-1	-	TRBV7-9	CASSLVGQGAFF	TGTGCCAGCAGCTTAGTGGGACAGGGTGCTTTCTTT
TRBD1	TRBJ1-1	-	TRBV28	CASSLPKGQGAIEAFF	TGTGCCAGCAGTTTACCCAAAGGACAGGGGGCAATTGAAGCTTTCTTT
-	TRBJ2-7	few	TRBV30	CAWSRSYEQYF	TGTGCCTGGAGTCGGTCCTACGAGCAGTACTTC
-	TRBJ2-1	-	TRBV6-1	CASRNRGGEQFF	TGTGCCAGCAGGAATAGAGGGGGTGAGCAGTTCTTC
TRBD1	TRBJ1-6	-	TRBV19	CASSLDRAPLLSLHF	TGTGCCAGTAGTCTCGACAGGGCCCCCCTATTATCCCTCCACTTT
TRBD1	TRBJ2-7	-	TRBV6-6	CASSQDRSQGEQYF	TGTGCCAGCAGTCAGGACAGGAGCCAAGGCGAGCAGTACTTC
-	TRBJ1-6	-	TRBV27	CASRGGGGGGLNSPLHF	TGTGCCAGCAGAGGTGGTGGGGGAGGCGGCTTGAATTCACCCCTCCACTTT
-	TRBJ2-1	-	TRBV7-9	CASSSVPRGVSDEQFF	TGTGCCAGCAGCTCCGTCCCCAGGGGGGTTAGCGATGAGCAGTTCTTC
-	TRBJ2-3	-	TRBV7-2	CASSPGGGRAGDTQYF	TGTGCCAGCAGTCCAGGGGGCGGGAGGGCGGGAGATACGCAGTATTTT
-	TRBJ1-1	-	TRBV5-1	CASSSGQTNTEAFF	TGCGCCAGCAGCTCGGGACAAACGAACACTGAAGCTTTCTTT
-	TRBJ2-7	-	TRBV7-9	CASSHGQFYEQYF	TGTGCCAGCAGCCACGGACAGTTTTACGAGCAGTACTTC
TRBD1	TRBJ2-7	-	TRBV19	CASSIVGTGYEQYF	TGTGCCAGTAGTATAGTCGGGACAGGCTACGAGCAGTACTTC
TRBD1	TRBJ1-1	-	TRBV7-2	CASSLVAGTGGYTEAFF	TGTGCCAGCAGCTTAGTGGCGGGGACAGGTGGGTACACTGAAGCTTTCTTT
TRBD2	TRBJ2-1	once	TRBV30	CAWSPIHPGGSNEQFF	TGTGCCTGGAGCCCCATCCACCCGGGAGGCAGCAATGAGCAGTTCTTC
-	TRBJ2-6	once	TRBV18	CASSPVSSGANVLTF	TGTGCCAGCTCACCAGTTAGCTCTGGGGCCAACGTCCTGACTTTC
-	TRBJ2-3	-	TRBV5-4	CASSLASTDTQYF	TGTGCCAGCAGCTTAGCTAGCACAGATACGCAGTATTTT
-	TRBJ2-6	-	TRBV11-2	CASSFSRDLPGANVLTF	TGTGCCAGCAGCTTCTCCAGGGATCTCCCTGGGGCCAACGTCCTGACTTTC
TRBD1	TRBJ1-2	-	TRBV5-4	CASSFQNRGDGYTF	TGTGCCAGCAGCTTCCAAAACAGGGGGGATGGCTACACCTTC
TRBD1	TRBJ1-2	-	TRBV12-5	CASGLVLGQGLQEAYGYTF	TGTGCTAGTGGTTTGGTCCTGGGACAGGGGTTGCAAGAGGCCTATGGCTACACCTTC
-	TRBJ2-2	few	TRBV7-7	CASSPRGTGELFF	TGTGCCAGCAGTCCACGGGGCACCGGGGAGCTGTTTTTT
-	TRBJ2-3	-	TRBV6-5	CASSYGRERTDTQYF	TGTGCCAGCAGTTACGGTAGGGAGAGGACAGATACGCAGTATTTT
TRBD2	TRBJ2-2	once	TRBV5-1	CASSRSSGSLNTGELFF	TGCGCCAGCAGTAGGTCTAGCGGATCACTAAACACCGGGGAGCTGTTTTTT
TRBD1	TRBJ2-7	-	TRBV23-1	CASSHRGLEQYF	TGCGCCAGCAGCCACAGGGGGCTCGAGCAGTACTTC
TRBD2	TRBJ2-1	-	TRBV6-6	CASSYNSGGADNEQFF	TGTGCCAGCAGTTACAATAGCGGGGGGGCCGACAATGAGCAGTTCTTC
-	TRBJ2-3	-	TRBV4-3	CASSQARRPYEADTQYF	TGCGCCAGCAGCCAGGCCCGACGACCCTATGAGGCAGATACGCAGTATTTT
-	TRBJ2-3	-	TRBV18	CASSVNRGSTDTQYF	TGTGCCAGCTCAGTAAACCGCGGTAGCACAGATACGCAGTATTTT
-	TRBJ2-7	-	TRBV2	CASKGQMAYEQYF	TGTGCCAGCAAGGGACAAATGGCCTACGAGCAGTACTTC
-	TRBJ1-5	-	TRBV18	CASSPGTSRSNQPQHF	TGTGCCAGCTCACCAGGGACAAGTAGGAGCAATCAGCCCCAGCATTTT
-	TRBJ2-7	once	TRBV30	CASGTNYEQYF	TGTGCCTCCGGGACAAACTACGAGCAGTACTTC
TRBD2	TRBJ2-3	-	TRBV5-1	CASRSGGGTDTQYF	TGCGCCAGCAGATCGGGGGGGGGCACAGATACGCAGTATTTT
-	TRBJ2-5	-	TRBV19	CASSIVRAGQETQYF	TGTGCCAGTAGTATAGTCCGGGCGGGACAAGAGACCCAGTACTTC
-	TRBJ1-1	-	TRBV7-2	CASRGDLRTEAFF	TGTGCCAGCAGGGGGGACTTGAGGACTGAAGCTTTCTTT
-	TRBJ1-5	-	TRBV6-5	CASSIDSSNQPQHF	TGTGCCAGCAGTATTGACAGTAGCAATCAGCCCCAGCATTTT
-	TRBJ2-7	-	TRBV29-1	CSVEAEYEQYF	TGCAGCGTTGAAGCGGAGTACGAGCAGTACTTC
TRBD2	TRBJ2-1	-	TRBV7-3	CASSGTGTSGSLSSYNEQFF	TGTGCCAGCAGCGGGACGGGGACTAGCGGCTCCTTGAGCTCCTACAATGAGCAGTTCTTC
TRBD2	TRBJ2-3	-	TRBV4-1	CASSQEASGSTDTQYF	TGCGCCAGCAGCCAAGAGGCTAGCGGTAGCACAGATACGCAGTATTTT
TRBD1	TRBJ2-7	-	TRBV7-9	CASSQGQTYEQYF	TGTGCCAGCAGCCAGGGACAGACCTACGAGCAGTACTTC
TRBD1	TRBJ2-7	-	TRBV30	CAWKHPGQGGEQYF	TGTGCCTGGAAACATCCGGGACAGGGTGGCGAGCAGTACTTC
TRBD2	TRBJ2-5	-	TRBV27	CASSFTGGETQYF	TGTGCCAGCAGTTTTACGGGGGGAGAGACCCAGTACTTC
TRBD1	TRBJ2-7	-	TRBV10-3	CAIPGQGVHEQYF	TGTGCCATTCCGGGACAGGGGGTCCACGAGCAGTACTTC
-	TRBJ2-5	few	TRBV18	CASSPYQETQYF	TGTGCCAGCTCACCCTACCAAGAGACCCAGTACTTC
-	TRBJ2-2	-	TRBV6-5	CASSYGGTGELFF	TGTGCCAGCAGTTATGGGGGGACCGGGGAGCTGTTTTTT
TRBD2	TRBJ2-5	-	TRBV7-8	CASSLGAGTETQYF	TGTGCCAGCAGCTTAGGAGCGGGGACAGAGACCCAGTACTTC
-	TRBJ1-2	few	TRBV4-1	CASSQGPGENYGYTF	TGCGCCAGCAGCCAAGGTCCAGGGGAGAACTATGGCTACACCTTC
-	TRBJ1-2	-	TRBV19	CASSNGYGYTF	TGTGCCAGTAGTAACGGTTATGGCTACACCTTC
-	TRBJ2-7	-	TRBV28	CASTQDLYEQYF	TGTGCCAGCACCCAGGATCTCTACGAGCAGTACTTC
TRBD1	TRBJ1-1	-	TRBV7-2	CASSTDRAVAEAFF	TGTGCCAGCAGCACGGACAGGGCGGTCGCTGAAGCTTTCTTT